This T cell receptor beta chain was found in a study of neurological immune-mediated disorders. Findings and caveats of the study: Private repertoires in all groups were suggested, as expanded clones shared no CDR3 amino acid sequences across subjects.

One entry per CDR3 protein results from TCRdb running MiXCR on the 5' RACE reads. The data contain 75,000 to 80,000 distinct CDR3 sequences, roughly 4.7% of them seen just once; the ten biggest clones take up 2% to 2.5%. This clonotype was picked up many times. Its antigen remains unidentified. Trimming pared 0 bases from V and 5 bases from J, leaving 12 bases between. CDR1 and CDR2 from the germline V gene are SGHRS and YFSETQ. The CDR3 covers 16 residues. The sequencing input was PBMCs. The clonotype originates from a young woman with multiple sclerosis. The chain couples TRBV5-1 to TRBJ1-6; a weak D match, TRBD1 (5 bases). The CDR3 nucleotides read TGCGCCAGCAGCTTGGACGGGACCGTCCATAATTCACCCCTCCACTTT. This gives the protein CASSLDGTVHNSPLHF.